Listed below are T cell receptor beta chains from one sample, sequenced in a study of Ad26.COV2.S vaccination and SARS-CoV-2 variants. TCRdb's copy holds only in-frame clones and misses some; the assay was immunoSEQ multiplex PCR. The sample records 300,000 to 500,000 clones, about nine tenths being singletons. Sequencing used peripheral blood, obtained in a trial of Ad26.COV2.S vaccine versus placebo. These receptors all come from a person between 18 and 65 years old who received the Ad26.COV2.S COVID-19 vaccine or a placebo. CDR3s include the opening cysteine and the closing phenylalanine or tryptophan. The order of the fields is J gene, clone size, D gene, V gene, CDR3 DNA, CDR3 protein. A D gene is named only where the DNA matches it firmly. Clone size is not always given. Where it is, it says once, few, many or a class for expanded clones.

TRBJ2-1,NA,NA,TRBV14,TGTGCCAGCAGCCAAGAGCAGGGCTACAATGAGCAGTTCTTC,CASSQEQGYNEQFF
TRBJ1-1,NA,NA,TRBV29-1,TGCAGCGTTGAAAGGGGCATGAACACTGAAGCTTTCTTT,CSVERGMNTEAFF
TRBJ2-7,once,TRBD1,TRBV6-2/TRBV6-3,TGTGCCAGCAGTTCGCCGGGACAGGGTAACTACGAGCAGTACTTC,CASSSPGQGNYEQYF
TRBJ1-4,NA,TRBD1,TRBV7-9,TGTGCCAGCAGCTCCGGACAGGCAGTTAATGAAAAACTGTTTTTT,CASSSGQAVNEKLFF
TRBJ1-3,NA,NA,TRBV9,TGTGCCAGCAGCGTTGAAGGGGGAAACACCATATATTTT,CASSVEGGNTIYF
TRBJ2-3,NA,TRBD2,TRBV5-1,TGCGCCAGCAGCCTCAATAGCGGGGGCTACACAGATACGCAGTATTTT,CASSLNSGGYTDTQYF
TRBJ2-3,NA,TRBD1,TRBV6-5,TGTGCCAGTCAGCCGGGACAGAGCACAGATACGCAGTATTTT,CASQPGQSTDTQYF
TRBJ2-2,NA,NA,TRBV7-2,TGTGCCAGCAGCGGGACCCGGCTGGCGGAGCTGTTTTTT,CASSGTRLAELFF
TRBJ1-2,NA,NA,TRBV4-1,TGCGCCAGCAGCCAAGAAATCTGGCGGGCAGCAGATGGCTACACCTTC,CASSQEIWRAADGYTF
TRBJ1-2,NA,NA,TRBV2,TGTGCCAGCAGCCAACCCGGGACTCGCGGCTATGGCTACACCTTC,CASSQPGTRGYGYTF
TRBJ2-5,NA,TRBD2,TRBV5-1,TGCGCCAGCAGCTACAGCGGGGGGGCCGGAGAGACCCAGTACTTC,CASSYSGGAGETQYF
TRBJ1-2,NA,TRBD1,TRBV5-1,TGCGCCAGCAGCTCCTTAACAGGGGGCGGCTATGGCTACACCTTC,CASSSLTGGGYGYTF
TRBJ1-3,NA,TRBD1,TRBV18,TGTGCCAGCTCACCATTGACAGGGAACGGAAACACCATATATTTT,CASSPLTGNGNTIYF
TRBJ2-1,NA,NA,TRBV5-1,TGCGCCAGCAGCGGAACGGTTACCTACAATGAGCAGTTCTTC,CASSGTVTYNEQFF
TRBJ2-7,few,TRBD1,TRBV11-1,TGTGCCAGCAGCCCTCACAGGGGAGTAAGACGGCAGTACTTC,CASSPHRGVRRQYF
TRBJ2-3,NA,NA,TRBV5-1,TGCGCCAGCAGCTTGGAAGTGGGGGTGAGCACAGATACGCAGTATTTT,CASSLEVGVSTDTQYF
TRBJ2-7,NA,TRBD1,TRBV5-6,TGTGCCAGCAGCTGGGCGGACAGGGGGGTTCTTGAGCAGTACTTC,CASSWADRGVLEQYF
TRBJ2-3,NA,NA,TRBV27,TGTGCCAGCAGTCTGTCTCGAGGCACAGATACGCAGTATTTT,CASSLSRGTDTQYF
TRBJ2-5,NA,TRBD1,TRBV5-4,TGTGCCAGCTCCCCTCAGGGGGTATCGCAAGAGACCCAGTACTTC,CASSPQGVSQETQYF
TRBJ1-5,NA,NA,TRBV28,TGTGCCACCGGATACAGACATAGCAATCAGCCCCAGCATTTT,CATGYRHSNQPQHF
TRBJ2-2,NA,TRBD2,TRBV25-1,TGTGCCAGCCGGGGGGTTGGCACCGGGGAGCTGTTTTTT,CASRGVGTGELFF
TRBJ2-1,NA,TRBD2,TRBV25-1,TGTGCCAGCAGTGATTGGGGGGGGTCCTACAATGAGCAGTTCTTC,CASSDWGGSYNEQFF
TRBJ1-1,NA,NA,TRBV5-4,TGTGCCAGCAGCTTGGGATGGAACACTGAAGCTTTCTTT,CASSLGWNTEAFF